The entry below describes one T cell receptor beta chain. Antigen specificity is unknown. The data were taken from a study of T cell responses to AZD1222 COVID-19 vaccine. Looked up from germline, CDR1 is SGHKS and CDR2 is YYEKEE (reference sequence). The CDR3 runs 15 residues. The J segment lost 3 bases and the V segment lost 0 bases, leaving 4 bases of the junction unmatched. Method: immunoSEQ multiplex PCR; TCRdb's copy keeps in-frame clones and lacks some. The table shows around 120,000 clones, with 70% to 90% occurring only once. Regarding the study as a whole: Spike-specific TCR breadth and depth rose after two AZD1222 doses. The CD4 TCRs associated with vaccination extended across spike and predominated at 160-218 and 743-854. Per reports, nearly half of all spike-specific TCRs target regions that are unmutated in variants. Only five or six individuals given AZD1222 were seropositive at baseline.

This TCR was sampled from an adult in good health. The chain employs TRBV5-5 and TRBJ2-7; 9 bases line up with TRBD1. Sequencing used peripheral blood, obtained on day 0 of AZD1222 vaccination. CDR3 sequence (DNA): TGTGCCAGCAGCTTGGGACAGGGGGGACTCTACGAGCAGTACTTC. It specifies CASSLGQGGLYEQYF. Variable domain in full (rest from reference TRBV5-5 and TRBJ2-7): DAGVTQSPTHLIKTRGQQVTLRCSPISGHKSVSWYQQVLGQGPQFIFQYYEKEERGRGNFPDRFSARQFPNYSSELNVNALLLGDSALYLCASSLGQGGLYEQYFGPGTRLTVT.